This T cell receptor beta chain originates from a study of memory CD4+ T cells and cytomegalovirus serostatus. The sort gate was single viable CD3+CD4+CD8-CD45RO+ cells for memory CD4+ T cells. Produced via immunoSEQ multiplex PCR; TCRdb's table is partial and in-frame only. The table lists some 52,000 clones, around 76% of them singletons. V was clipped by 6 bases and J by 6 bases; unmatched bases: 15. CDR3 length: 17 residues. The germline CDR1 and CDR2 sequences are MNHEY and SMNVEV (reference sequence). This rearrangement joins TRBV27 to TRBJ2-1; 9 nucleotides agree with TRBD2. The sequencing sample was made of memory CD4+ T cells from blood. This clonotype was obtained from an adult in good health and CMV-seronegative. The DNA of the CDR3 is TGTGCCAGCAGCCCTTTTACCCTAGCGGGACCACCCAATGAGCAGTTCTTC. Amino acid sequence: CASSPFTLAGPPNEQFF.